This entry lists 30 T cell receptor beta chains sequenced from one sample in a study of cytomegalovirus exposure and HLA in healthy donors. The PCR had 60 Vbeta and 13 Jbeta primers. Generated by immunoSEQ multiplex PCR, the TCRdb table keeps only in-frame clones and is missing some. Of fewer than 250,000 clones listed, over 65% were seen once; the top ten hold roughly 3.1%. Sequenced: PBMCs. These receptors were collected from a middle-aged man in good health and CMV-seropositive.

The J gene is TRBJ2-1, the V gene TRBV9; 7 nucleotides line up with TRBD1. The CDR3 has 14 amino acids. The V and J ends lost 2 bases and 6 bases, in that order; junction bases with no gene match: 5. Germline V gene data show CDR1 as SGDLS and CDR2 as YYNGEE. The CDR3 here is CASSVMAGGNEQFF. CDR3 nucleotide sequence: TGTGCCAGCAGCGTGATGGCAGGGGGCAATGAGCAGTTCTTC.

The chain couples TRBV5-4 to TRBJ2-7; TRBD2 matches at 15 bases. The CDR3 runs 15 residues. CDR1 SGHNT and CDR2 YYREEE come from the germline V gene (reference sequence). The V segment lost 4 bases and the J segment 5 bases; nucleotides outside the gene matches: 4. CDR3 protein: CASSKGLAGGHEQYF. The CDR3 bases are TGTGCCAGCAGCAAAGGACTAGCGGGGGGGCACGAGCAGTACTTC.

In this sample, this clone turned up a few times. The chain links TRBV7-6 to TRBJ2-7; D not certain. Looked up from germline, CDR1 is SGHVS and CDR2 is FNYEAQ. There are 9 residues in the CDR3. CDR3 DNA: TGTGCTGACACCTACGAGCAGTACTTC. Translation gives CADTYEQYF.

This clone was found a few times. The chain links TRBV10-3 to TRBJ1-2; 7 bases fit TRBD1. The CDR3 length is 14 residues. Unmatched junction bases numbered 9, after V lost 7 bases and J lost 4 bases. Germline CDR1 is ENHRY and CDR2 is SYGVKD. The CDR3 reads CAITEGTDLYGYTF. In DNA form, the CDR3 reads TGTGCCATCACCGAAGGGACAGACCTCTATGGCTACACCTTC.

Comment on this clone: The junction departs from germline at one end; a sequencing error may be responsible. The chain is built from TRBV5-8 and TRBJ2-7; D possibly corresponds to TRBD2 (6 bases). The CDR3 extends over 13 amino acids. Germline lookup yields CDR1 SGHTS and CDR2 YDEGEE. CDR3 in DNA: TGTGCCAGCATCTTGGTCGGGAGTCGGGAGCAGTACTTC. Translation: CASILVGSREQYF.

This chain uses TRBV9 with TRBJ2-1; D gene unclear. The CDR3 consists of 15 residues. Germline V gene sequence: CDR1 SGDLS, CDR2 YYNGEE. The V and J ends lost 2 bases and 0 bases respectively, with 9 bases between them. This chain's CDR3 is CASSVGTASYNEQFF. The CDR3 coding sequence is TGTGCCAGCAGCGTTGGTACTGCCTCCTACAATGAGCAGTTCTTC.

The rearrangement links TRBV5-1 to TRBJ2-3, with 10 bases aligning to TRBD1. The junction had 8 bases not matched to a gene; V was cut back by 4 bases and J by 6 bases. The CDR3 sequence is 15 residues long. Per germline, CDR1 SGHRS and CDR2 YFSETQ. CDR3 loop: CASSKMTGGKDTQYF. CDR3 nucleotides: TGCGCCAGCAGCAAGATGACAGGGGGCAAGGATACGCAGTATTTT.

The chain recombines TRBV13 with TRBJ1-2, with a weak D call TRBD1 (5 bases). The germline V and J ends were trimmed by 0 bases and 2 bases, with 10 bases remaining between them. CDR1 and CDR2 (germline): PRHDT, FYEKMQ (reference sequence). This CDR3 spans 15 amino acids. The CDR3 DNA sequence: TGTGCCAGCAGCTTAGGGGGGCGTGCAAACTATGGCTACACCTTC. It is translated as CASSLGGRANYGYTF.

The chain uses TRBV5-1 and TRBJ2-7; 7 nucleotides align to TRBD2. The CDR3 totals 12 residues. The germline V gene encodes CDR1 SGHRS and CDR2 YFSETQ. V was clipped by 5 bases and J by 2 bases; unmatched bases: 1. The CDR3 is CASSRGAYEQYF. CDR3 in DNA: TGCGCCAGCAGTCGGGGGGCCTACGAGCAGTACTTC. Looking up the rest from reference TRBV5-1 and TRBJ2-7 gives the full variable domain: KAGVTQTPRYLIKTRGQQVTLSCSPISGHRSVSWYQQTPGQGLQFLFEYFSETQRNKGNFPGRFSGRQFSNSRSEMNVSTLELGDSALYLCASSRGAYEQYFGPGTRLTVT.

This clone was seen a single time. The V gene is TRBV7-2, the J gene TRBJ2-7; 9 bases fit TRBD1. There are 16 residues in the CDR3. Germline V gives CDR1 SGHTA, CDR2 FQGNSA. The trim removed 1 base at V and 7 bases at J, leaving 11 bases unmatched. The CDR3 DNA follows: TGTGCCAGCAGCTTAGGGCCCCCGGGACAGGGTGGGGAGCAGTACTTC. Translation gives CASSLGPPGQGGEQYF. Filled out from reference TRBV7-2 and TRBJ2-7, the complete variable domain reads GAGVSQSPSNKVTEKGKDVELRCDPISGHTALYWYRQSLGQGLEFLIYFQGNSAPDKSGLPSDRFSAERTGGSVSTLTIQRTQQEDSAVYLCASSLGPPGQGGEQYFGPGTRLTVT.

The J gene is TRBJ2-1, the V gene TRBV4-1; 7 positions match TRBD1. In germline, CDR1 is MGHRA, CDR2 YSYEKL. The trim removed 2 bases at V and 8 bases at J, leaving 6 bases unmatched. The CDR3 loop spans 14 amino acids. The CDR3: CASSQRTGGYEQFF. CDR3 sequence (DNA): TGCGCCAGCAGCCAAAGGACAGGTGGGTATGAGCAGTTCTTC.

Only a few counts were recorded for this clone. V usage is TRBV6-6 and J usage is TRBJ2-7, with unresolved D. CDR1 MNHNY and CDR2 SVGAGI come from the germline V gene (reference sequence). V lost 1 base and J lost 4, with 8 bases in between. The CDR3 extends over 13 amino acids. The DNA of the CDR3 is TGTGCCAGCAGTTACTTAACCGGTTACGAGCAGTACTTC. Translated: CASSYLTGYEQYF.

The V call is TRBV5-4, the J call TRBJ2-1, with a tentative D call TRBD2 (6 bases). CDR3 length: 10 amino acids. V lost 9 bases and J 10 bases, leaving 11 bases between the germline ends. Germline V gene lookup returns CDR1 SGHNT and CDR2 YYREEE (reference sequence). CDR3 sequence (DNA): TGTGCCACCGGGGGACGCGAGCAGTTCTTC. It yields the protein CATGGREQFF.

This clone was seen a single time. V is TRBV5-1 and J is TRBJ2-3, with TRBD2 identical over 7 bases. CDR1 is SGHRS and CDR2 is YFSETQ in the germline V gene. J was trimmed by 5 bases and V by 0 bases; bases with no gene match: 9. This CDR3 has 16 residues. CDR3 loop: CASSLAGGRVKDTQYF. CDR3 bases: TGCGCCAGCAGCTTGGCCGGGGGGAGAGTTAAAGATACGCAGTATTTT.

Only one count was recorded for this clone. This chain joins TRBV7-8 and TRBJ2-1; D is ambiguous. Germline CDR1 SGHVS, CDR2 FQNEAQ. V shed 4 bases and J shed 7 bases, with 8 bases lying between them. The CDR3 is 12 residues long. In nucleotides, the CDR3 is TGTGCCAGCAGCTCCAATGTGAATGAGCAGTTCTTC. This sequence encodes CASSSNVNEQFF.

The chain uses TRBV18 and TRBJ1-5, with TRBD1 as a possible D gene (5 bases). Per germline, CDR1 KGHSH and CDR2 LQKENI. This CDR3 has 15 amino acids. V dropped 6 bases and J dropped 0 bases, with 12 bases sitting between them. CDR3 DNA: TGTGCCAGCTCTCTCGACAGATATAGCAATCAGCCCCAGCATTTT. This sequence encodes CASSLDRYSNQPQHF.

This clone showed up just a few times. The chain combines TRBV18 with TRBJ2-1, with TRBD1 matching 9 bases. CDR3 length equals 16 residues. Germline lookup yields CDR1 KGHSH and CDR2 LQKENI. The V gene end was trimmed by 6 bases and the J gene end by 7 bases; junction bases not matched to a gene: 13. CDR3 residues: CASSTRGTGRRNEQFF. DNA of the CDR3: TGTGCCAGCTCGACCAGAGGGACAGGGAGACGTAATGAGCAGTTCTTC.

The CDR3: CASSSRDYFYEQYF. The CDR3 nucleotides read TGTGCCAGCTCATCAAGGGACTATTTTTACGAGCAGTACTTC. This rearrangement joins TRBV18 to TRBJ2-7; 7 bases match TRBD2. Germline CDR1 and CDR2: KGHSH and LQKENI. This CDR3 has 14 residues. The J segment lost 4 bases and the V segment lost 5 bases, leaving 8 bases of the junction unmatched.

This clone appeared a few times. The chain employs TRBV6-4 and TRBJ2-3, with TRBD2 identical over 9 bases. The V segment lost 0 bases and the J segment 6 bases; nucleotides outside the gene matches: 7. The CDR3 is 16 residues long. Germline CDR1 MRHNA, CDR2 SNTAGT. The CDR3 DNA reads TGTGCCAGCAGTGACTCGAGTAGCGGGGGCGCGGATACGCAGTATTTT. Translating gives CASSDSSSGGADTQYF.

The chain uses TRBV4-1 and TRBJ1-3; tentative D call: TRBD1 (5 bases). The germline V and J ends were trimmed by 0 bases and 7 bases, with 19 bases remaining between them. The CDR3 length is 17 residues. CDR1 and CDR2 from the germline V gene are MGHRA and YSYEKL. CDR3 DNA sequence: TGCGCCAGCAGCCAAGACATAGCGGGACTTAGGGCGAACACCATATATTTT. Its translation: CASSQDIAGLRANTIYF.

The J gene is TRBJ2-7, the V gene TRBV5-1, with 11 bases lining up with TRBD1. This CDR3 has 15 residues. Germline CDR1 SGHRS, CDR2 YFSETQ. Trimming cost V 4 bases and J 4 bases; bases outside gene matches: 7. CDR3 in amino acids: CASSTGQGAVYEQYF. The CDR3 coding sequence is TGCGCCAGCAGCACCGGACAGGGGGCTGTATACGAGCAGTACTTC.

This clone was counted a few times. The genes are TRBV5-1 and TRBJ1-2; D gene unclear. Trimming stripped 0 bases from V and 2 bases from J, with 11 bases between. The CDR3 loop spans 15 amino acids. Germline V gene lookup returns CDR1 SGHRS and CDR2 YFSETQ. The CDR3 nucleotides are TGCGCCAGCAGCTTGGCCGAGGCGGGGAACTATGGCTACACCTTC. Translation gives CASSLAEAGNYGYTF.

Details on this clone: The identical CDR3 is also encoded by other nucleotide sequences in the sample. V gene TRBV4-3 combines with J gene TRBJ1-5, with D perhaps TRBD1 (6 bases). V was clipped by 0 bases and J by 4 bases, with 10 bases between them. This CDR3 contains 15 residues. In germline, CDR1 is LGHNA, CDR2 YSLEER. The CDR3 region has the DNA TGCGCCAGCAGCCAAGATGGGACAAGTAATCAGCCCCAGCATTTT. Translated, it gives CASSQDGTSNQPQHF.

This sequence joins TRBV7-6 and TRBJ2-5; weak D call: TRBD1 (6 bases). This CDR3 spans 13 amino acids. V shed 8 bases and J shed 5 bases, with 15 bases lying between them. Germline values: CDR1 SGHVS, CDR2 FNYEAQ. The CDR3 region is CASRRAGEETQYF. The CDR3 DNA reads as TGTGCCAGCCGCCGGGCAGGGGAGGAGACCCAGTACTTC.

The V and J genes are TRBV4-1 and TRBJ1-2, with D unresolved. CDR3 length equals 14 residues. From germline, CDR1 is MGHRA and CDR2 YSYEKL. Deletions cut 0 bases from V and 7 bases from J, with 12 bases between. CDR3 region: CASSQDEGRAGYTF. The CDR3 DNA follows: TGCGCCAGCAGCCAAGATGAAGGGAGGGCTGGCTACACCTTC.

This clone was observed once. This chain joins TRBV6-6 and TRBJ2-1; TRBD2 might be the D (6 bases). With 7 bases removed from V and 9 bases from J, the gap between germline ends came to 13 bases. Germline assignment: CDR1 MNHNY and CDR2 SVGAGI (reference sequence). CDR3 size: 12 residues. The CDR3 reads CASMGGKSEQFF. The DNA of the CDR3 is TGTGCCAGCATGGGGGGAAAAAGTGAGCAGTTCTTC.

The CDR3 DNA sequence: TGTGCCAGCAGCCACATTATGGGGGACAGGGAATATGGCTACACCTTC. Protein sequence: CASSHIMGDREYGYTF. The chain has TRBV7-8 and TRBJ1-2; 9 nucleotides agree with TRBD1. Germline assignment: CDR1 SGHVS and CDR2 FQNEAQ. This CDR3 is built from 16 residues. V lost 5 bases and J lost 5; bases outside the gene matches: 12.

The chain couples TRBV7-2 to TRBJ1-1, with 8 positions matching TRBD1. The CDR3 runs 15 residues. The V gene end was trimmed by 3 bases and the J gene end by 8 bases; junction bases not matched to a gene: 11. Looked up from germline, CDR1 is SGHTA and CDR2 is FQGNSA. The CDR3 region is CASSFPTGGRTEAFF. In DNA, the CDR3 is TGTGCCAGCAGCTTCCCAACAGGGGGACGGACCGAAGCTTTCTTT.

This sequence joins TRBV6-6 and TRBJ1-2; D might be TRBD1 (6 bases). The germline V and J ends were trimmed by 8 bases and 6 bases, with 16 bases remaining between them. The CDR3 totals 13 residues. Germline V gene sequence: CDR1 MNHNY, CDR2 SVGAGI (reference sequence). CDR3 region: CASWRGGGNGYTF. CDR3 sequence (DNA): TGTGCCAGCTGGCGCGGGGGCGGGAATGGCTACACCTTC.

This clone was observed a few times. The chain is built from TRBV2 and TRBJ1-2; TRBD1 agrees at 9 bases. Germline CDR1 is SNHLY and CDR2 is FYNNEI. The CDR3 runs 13 residues. V dropped 6 bases and J dropped 7; count of bases not matched to a gene: 6. The CDR3 DNA sequence: TGTGCCAGCAGGCTACAGGGGGCTAGTGGCTACACCTTC. Amino acid sequence: CASRLQGASGYTF.